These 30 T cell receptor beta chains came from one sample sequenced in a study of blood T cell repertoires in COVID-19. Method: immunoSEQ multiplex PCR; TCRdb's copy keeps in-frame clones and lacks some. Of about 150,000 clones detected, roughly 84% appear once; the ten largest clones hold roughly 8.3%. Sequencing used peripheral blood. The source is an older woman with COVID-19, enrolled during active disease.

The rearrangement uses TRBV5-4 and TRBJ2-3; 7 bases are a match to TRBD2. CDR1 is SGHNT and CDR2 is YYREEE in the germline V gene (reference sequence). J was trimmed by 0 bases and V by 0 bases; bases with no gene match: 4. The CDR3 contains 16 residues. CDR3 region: CASSLDWGGSTDTQYF. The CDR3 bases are TGTGCCAGCAGCTTGGATTGGGGGGGTAGCACAGATACGCAGTATTTT.

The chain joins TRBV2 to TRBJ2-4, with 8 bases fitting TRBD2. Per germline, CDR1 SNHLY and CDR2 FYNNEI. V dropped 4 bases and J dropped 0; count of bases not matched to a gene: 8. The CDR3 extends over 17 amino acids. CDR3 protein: CASSAEGRGVAKNIQYF. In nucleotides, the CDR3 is TGTGCCAGCAGTGCCGAGGGGCGGGGGGTAGCCAAAAACATTCAGTACTTC. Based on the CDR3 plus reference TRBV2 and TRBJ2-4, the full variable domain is EPEVTQTPSHQVTQMGQEVILRCVPISNHLYFYWYRQILGQKVEFLVSFYNNEISEKSEIFDDQFSVERPDGSNFTLKIRSTKLEDSAMYFCASSAEGRGVAKNIQYFGAGTRLSVL.

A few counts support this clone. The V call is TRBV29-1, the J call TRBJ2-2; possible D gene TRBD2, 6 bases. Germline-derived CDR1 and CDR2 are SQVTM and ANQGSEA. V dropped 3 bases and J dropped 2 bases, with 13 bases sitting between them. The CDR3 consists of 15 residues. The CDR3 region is CSVDSGRINTGELFF. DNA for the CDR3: TGCAGCGTTGACAGTGGGAGGATAAACACCGGGGAGCTGTTTTTT.

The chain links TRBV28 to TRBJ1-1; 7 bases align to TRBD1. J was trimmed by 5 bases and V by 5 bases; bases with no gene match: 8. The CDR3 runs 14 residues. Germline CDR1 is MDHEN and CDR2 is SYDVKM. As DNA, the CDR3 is TGTGCCAGCAGTCCCCTCTCAGGGGGAACTGAAGCTTTCTTT. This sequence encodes CASSPLSGGTEAFF.

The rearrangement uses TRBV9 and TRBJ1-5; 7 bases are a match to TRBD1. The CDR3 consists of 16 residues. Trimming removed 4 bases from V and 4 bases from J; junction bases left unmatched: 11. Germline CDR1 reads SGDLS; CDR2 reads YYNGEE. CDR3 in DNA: TGTGCCAGCAGCCCGAGCCTGGACAGGATTAATCAGCCCCAGCATTTT. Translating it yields CASSPSLDRINQPQHF.

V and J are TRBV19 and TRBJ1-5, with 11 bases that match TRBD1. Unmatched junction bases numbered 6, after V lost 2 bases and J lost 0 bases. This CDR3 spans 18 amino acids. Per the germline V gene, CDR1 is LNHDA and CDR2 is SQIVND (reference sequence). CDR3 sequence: CASSITRTGGYSNQPQHF. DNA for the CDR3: TGTGCCAGTAGTATAACTAGGACAGGGGGCTATAGCAATCAGCCCCAGCATTTT.

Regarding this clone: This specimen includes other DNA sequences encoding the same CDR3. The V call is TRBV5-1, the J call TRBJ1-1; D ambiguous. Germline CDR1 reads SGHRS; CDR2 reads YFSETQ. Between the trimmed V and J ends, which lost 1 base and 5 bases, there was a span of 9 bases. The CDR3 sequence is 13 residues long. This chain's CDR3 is CASSLTGLTEAFF. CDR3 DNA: TGCGCCAGCAGCTTGACCGGTCTGACTGAAGCTTTCTTT.

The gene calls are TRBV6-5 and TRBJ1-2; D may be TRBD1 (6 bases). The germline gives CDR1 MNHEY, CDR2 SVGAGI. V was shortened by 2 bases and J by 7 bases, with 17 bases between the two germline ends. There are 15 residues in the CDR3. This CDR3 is CASSYLNRDPLGYTF. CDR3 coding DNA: TGTGCCAGCAGTTACCTTAACAGGGACCCCCTTGGCTACACCTTC.

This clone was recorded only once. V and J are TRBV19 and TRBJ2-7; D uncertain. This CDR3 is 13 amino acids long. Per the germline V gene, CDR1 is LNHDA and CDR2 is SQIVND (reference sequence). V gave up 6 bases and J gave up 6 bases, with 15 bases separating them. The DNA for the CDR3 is TGTGCCAGTAGCCCCACGTTGAGCCTCGAGCAGTACTTC. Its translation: CASSPTLSLEQYF. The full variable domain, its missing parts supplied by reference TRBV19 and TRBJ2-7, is DGGITQSPKYLFRKEGQNVTLSCEQNLNHDAMYWYRQDPGQGLRLIYYSQIVNDFQKGDIAEGYSVSREKKESFPLTVTSAQKNPTAFYLCASSPTLSLEQYFGPGTRLTVT.

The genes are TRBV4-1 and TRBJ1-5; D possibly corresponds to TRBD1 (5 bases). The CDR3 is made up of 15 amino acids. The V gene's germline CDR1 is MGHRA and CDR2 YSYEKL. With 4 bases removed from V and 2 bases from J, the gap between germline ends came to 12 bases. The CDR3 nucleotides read TGCGCCAGCAGCCTCAGGGTTGGGGGCAATCAGCCCCAGCATTTT. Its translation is CASSLRVGGNQPQHF.

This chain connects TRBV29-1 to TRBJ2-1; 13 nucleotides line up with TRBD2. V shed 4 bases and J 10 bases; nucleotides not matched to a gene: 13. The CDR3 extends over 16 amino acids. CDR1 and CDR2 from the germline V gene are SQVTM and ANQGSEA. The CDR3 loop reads CSVVGLAGPPAGEQFF. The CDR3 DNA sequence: TGCAGCGTTGTGGGACTAGCGGGACCCCCCGCGGGGGAGCAGTTCTTC.

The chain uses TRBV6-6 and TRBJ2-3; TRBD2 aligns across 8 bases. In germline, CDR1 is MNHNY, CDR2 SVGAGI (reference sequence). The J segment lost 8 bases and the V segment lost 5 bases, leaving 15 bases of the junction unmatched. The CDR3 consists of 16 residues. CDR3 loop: CASSPRSGGALGTQYF. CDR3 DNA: TGTGCCAGCAGTCCCCGCTCGGGGGGGGCGTTGGGTACGCAGTATTTT.

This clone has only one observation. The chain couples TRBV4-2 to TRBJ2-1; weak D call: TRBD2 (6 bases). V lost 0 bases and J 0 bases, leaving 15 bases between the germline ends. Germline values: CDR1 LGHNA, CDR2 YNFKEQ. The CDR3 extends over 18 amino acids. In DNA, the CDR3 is TGTGCCAGCAGCCAAGATCGGGTAGCGGTTGGCTCCTACAATGAGCAGTTCTTC. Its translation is CASSQDRVAVGSYNEQFF.

Here the CDR3 DNA reads TGTGCCAGCAGTTCCGGACTAGCGGGAGGAGGGAGAGGGACCCAGTACTTC. Encoded protein: CASSSGLAGGGRGTQYF. The V and J genes are TRBV7-2 and TRBJ2-5; the match to TRBD2 covers 14 bases. The CDR3 extends over 17 amino acids. The V segment lost 6 bases and the J segment 7 bases; nucleotides outside the gene matches: 13. CDR1 and CDR2 (germline): SGHTA, FQGNSA.

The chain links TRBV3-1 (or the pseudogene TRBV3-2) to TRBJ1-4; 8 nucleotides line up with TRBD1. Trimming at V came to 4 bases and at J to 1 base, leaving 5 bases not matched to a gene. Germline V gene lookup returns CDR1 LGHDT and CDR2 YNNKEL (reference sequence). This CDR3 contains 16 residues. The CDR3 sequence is CASSLNTGGTNEKLFF. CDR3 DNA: TGTGCCAGCAGCCTAAACACAGGGGGAACTAATGAAAAACTGTTTTTT.

CDR3 sequence (DNA): TGTGCCAGCAGCTTACGGGGGGAAGGGTCCGGGGAGCTGTTTTTT. This sequence encodes CASSLRGEGSGELFF. V usage is TRBV11-2 and J usage is TRBJ2-2, with 7 bases that match TRBD2. In germline, CDR1 is SGHAT, CDR2 FQNNGV. This CDR3 comprises 15 residues. V lost 2 bases and J lost 6; bases outside the gene matches: 6.

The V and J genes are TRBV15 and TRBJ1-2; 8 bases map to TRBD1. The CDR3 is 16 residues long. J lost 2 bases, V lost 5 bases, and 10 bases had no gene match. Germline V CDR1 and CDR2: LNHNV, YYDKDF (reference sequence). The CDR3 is CATSGPRDRTNYGYTF. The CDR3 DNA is TGTGCCACCAGCGGGCCCCGGGACAGGACGAACTATGGCTACACCTTC.

The CDR3 loop reads CASSHRDRGSNEQFF. The CDR3 region has the DNA TGCGCCAGCAGCCACCGGGACAGGGGATCCAATGAGCAGTTCTTC. The gene calls are TRBV5-1 and TRBJ2-1; 10 bases align to TRBD1. The CDR3 sequence is 15 residues long. Germline trimming cut 4 bases from V and 6 bases from J; bases unmatched to any gene: 7. Per germline, CDR1 SGHRS and CDR2 YFSETQ. The whole variable domain, filled in from reference TRBV5-1 and TRBJ2-1, reads KAGVTQTPRYLIKTRGQQVTLSCSPISGHRSVSWYQQTPGQGLQFLFEYFSETQRNKGNFPGRFSGRQFSNSRSEMNVSTLELGDSALYLCASSHRDRGSNEQFFGPGTRLTVL.

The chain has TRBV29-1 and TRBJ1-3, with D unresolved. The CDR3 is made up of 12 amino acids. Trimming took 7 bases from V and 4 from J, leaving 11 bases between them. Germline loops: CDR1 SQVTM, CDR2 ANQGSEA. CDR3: CSAGLVGNTIYF. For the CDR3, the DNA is TGCAGCGCTGGACTGGTGGGAAACACCATATATTTT.

The DNA for the CDR3 is TGCGCCAGCAGCCTTGGACTAGCGGGCCTTTACGAGCAGTACTTC. Translation: CASSLGLAGLYEQYF. V is TRBV4-1 and J is TRBJ2-7, with 11 bases that match TRBD2. After removal of 4 bases from V and 4 bases from J, the junction contained 6 bases not matched to a gene. Germline CDR1 MGHRA, CDR2 YSYEKL. This CDR3 has 15 amino acids.

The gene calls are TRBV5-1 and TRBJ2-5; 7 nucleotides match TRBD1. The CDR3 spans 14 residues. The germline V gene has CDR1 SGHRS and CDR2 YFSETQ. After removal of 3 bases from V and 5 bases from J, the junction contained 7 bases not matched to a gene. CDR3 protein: CASSSTGYGETQYF. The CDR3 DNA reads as TGCGCCAGCAGCTCGACAGGGTATGGTGAGACCCAGTACTTC.

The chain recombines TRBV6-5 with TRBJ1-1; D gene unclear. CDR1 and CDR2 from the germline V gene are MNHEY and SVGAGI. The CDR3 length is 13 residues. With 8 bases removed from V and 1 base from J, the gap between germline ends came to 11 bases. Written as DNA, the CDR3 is TGTGCCAGCCCGGGGAGGCGGAACACTGAAGCTTTCTTT. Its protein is CASPGRRNTEAFF.

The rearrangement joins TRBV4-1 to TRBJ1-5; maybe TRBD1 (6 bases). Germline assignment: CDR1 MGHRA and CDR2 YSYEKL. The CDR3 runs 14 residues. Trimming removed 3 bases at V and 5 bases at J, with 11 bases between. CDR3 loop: CASSQGRGDQPQHF. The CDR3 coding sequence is TGCGCCAGCAGCCAGGGCAGGGGCGATCAGCCCCAGCATTTT.

For the CDR3, the DNA is TGCAGTGCTACTGACAGGCTCCACAATGAGCAGTTCTTC. It codes for CSATDRLHNEQFF. This sequence joins TRBV20-1 and TRBJ2-1; D might be TRBD1 (6 bases). Germline values: CDR1 DFQATT, CDR2 SNEGSKA (reference sequence). V was shortened by 4 bases and J by 5 bases, with 12 bases between the two germline ends. This CDR3 comprises 13 residues.

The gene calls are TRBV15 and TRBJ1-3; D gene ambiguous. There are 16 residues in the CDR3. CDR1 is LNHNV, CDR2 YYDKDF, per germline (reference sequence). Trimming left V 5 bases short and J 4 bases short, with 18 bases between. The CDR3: CATSEPHGDLGNTIYF. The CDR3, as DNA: TGTGCCACCAGCGAGCCCCACGGTGATTTGGGAAACACCATATATTTT.

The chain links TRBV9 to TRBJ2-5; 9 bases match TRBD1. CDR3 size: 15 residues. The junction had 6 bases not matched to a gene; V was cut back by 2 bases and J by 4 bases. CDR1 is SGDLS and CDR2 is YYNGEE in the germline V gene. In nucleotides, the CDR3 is TGTGCCAGCAGCGTCGGGACAGGGTCTCTAGAGACCCAGTACTTC. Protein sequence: CASSVGTGSLETQYF. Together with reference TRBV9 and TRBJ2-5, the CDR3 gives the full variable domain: DSGVTQTPKHLITATGQRVTLRCSPRSGDLSVYWYQQSLDQGLQFLIQYYNGEERAKGNILERFSAQQFPDLHSELNLSSLELGDSALYFCASSVGTGSLETQYFGPGTRLLVL.

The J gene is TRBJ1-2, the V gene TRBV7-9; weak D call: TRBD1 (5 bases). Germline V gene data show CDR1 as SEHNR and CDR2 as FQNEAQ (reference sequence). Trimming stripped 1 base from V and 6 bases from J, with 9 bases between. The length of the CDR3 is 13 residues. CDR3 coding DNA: TGTGCCAGCAGCTTAGGGGCAGGGAATGGCTACACCTTC. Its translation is CASSLGAGNGYTF.

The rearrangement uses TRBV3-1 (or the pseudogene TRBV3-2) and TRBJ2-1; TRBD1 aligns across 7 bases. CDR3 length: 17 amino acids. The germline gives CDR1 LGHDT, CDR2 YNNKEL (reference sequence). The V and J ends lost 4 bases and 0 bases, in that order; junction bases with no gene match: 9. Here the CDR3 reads CASSRRQGLSSYNEQFF. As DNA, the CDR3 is TGTGCCAGCAGCCGCCGACAGGGATTGAGCTCCTACAATGAGCAGTTCTTC.

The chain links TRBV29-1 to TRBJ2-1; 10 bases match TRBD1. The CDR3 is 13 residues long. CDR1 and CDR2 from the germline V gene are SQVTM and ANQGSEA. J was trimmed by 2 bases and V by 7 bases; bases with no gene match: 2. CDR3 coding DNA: TGCAGCGCCGGACAGGGGGCCTACAATGAGCAGTTCTTC. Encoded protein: CSAGQGAYNEQFF.

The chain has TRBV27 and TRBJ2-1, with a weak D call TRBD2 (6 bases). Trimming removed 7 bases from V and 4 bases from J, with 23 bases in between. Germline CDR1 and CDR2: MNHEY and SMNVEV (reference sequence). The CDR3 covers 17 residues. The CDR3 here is CASTLGSEGRAYNEQFF. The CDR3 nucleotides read TGTGCCAGCACCCTAGGCTCGGAGGGCAGGGCTTACAATGAGCAGTTCTTC.